Listed below are T cell receptor beta chains from one sample, sequenced in a study of a mutant IDH1 vaccine in newly diagnosed glioma. TCRdb's copy holds only in-frame clones and misses some; the assay was immunoSEQ multiplex PCR. The sample carries 45,000 to 70,000 clones, more than 85% recorded once. This material consisted of PBMCs, taken from a glioma patient treated with radiotherapy, temozolomide or both. The receptors originated from a man aged 50 or older with glioma. Both conserved end residues are part of each CDR3. A D gene is named only where the DNA matches it firmly. A clone size is listed for some rows: how often the clone was seen (once, few, many), or a class if it is expanded.

>TRBJ1-1|TRBV5-1|NA|TRBD1
TGCGCCAGCAGCTTGGGACCAACAGGGGGCATGAACACTGAAGCTTTCTTT
CASSLGPTGGMNTEAFF
>TRBJ2-3|TRBV5-1|NA|NA
TGCGCCAGCAGCGTCCGACCGGGGACAGATACGCAGTATTTT
CASSVRPGTDTQYF
>TRBJ1-4|TRBV4-1|NA|TRBD1
TGCGCCAGCAGCCAAGGACCCGGGACAGGGGGTGAAAAACTGTTTTTT
CASSQGPGTGGEKLFF
>TRBJ2-7|TRBV18|NA|TRBD2
TGTGCCAGCTCACCACCCGCGCTAGCGGGAGTACTCGAGCAGTACTTC
CASSPPALAGVLEQYF
>TRBJ2-7|TRBV15|NA|TRBD2
TGTGCCACCAGCAGCCGACTAGCGGGTAGTCACCTGCAGTACTTC
CATSSRLAGSHLQYF
>TRBJ1-4|TRBV27|NA|NA
TGTGCCAGCAGCCCATTCGCGAACGTAGGCGAAAAACTGTTTTTT
CASSPFANVGEKLFF
>TRBJ2-1|TRBV7-9|once|NA
TGTGCCAGCAGCCCGTACAATGAGCAGTTCTTC
CASSPYNEQFF
>TRBJ2-5|TRBV6-6|NA|NA
TGTGCCAGCAGTTACTCCCAAGTTAGAAGGGAGACCCAGTACTTC
CASSYSQVRRETQYF
>TRBJ2-7|TRBV30|NA|NA
TGTGCCTGGAGTGCACGACCTACTGAGACCTACGAGCAGTACTTC
CAWSARPTETYEQYF
>TRBJ2-5|TRBV2|NA|TRBD1
TGTGCCAGCAGTTTCGACAGGGAAAAATACTTC
CASSFDREKYF
>TRBJ2-3|TRBV9|NA|TRBD2
TGTGCCAGCAGCGTGGGGACTAGCGGGGGAGGTGATACGCAGTATTTT
CASSVGTSGGGDTQYF
>TRBJ2-1|TRBV10-1|NA|TRBD2
TGCGCCAGCAGTGAGGCTAGCGGGAGTAGATCCAATGAGCAGTTCTTC
CASSEASGSRSNEQFF
>TRBJ2-4|TRBV5-1|NA|TRBD2
TGCGCCAGCAGCTTGGCCGGGGGGGCTTCAAACATTCAGTACTTC
CASSLAGGASNIQYF
>TRBJ2-3|TRBV27|NA|NA
TGTGCCAGCAGAGATAAGGGGTGGAGCACAGATACGCAGTATTTT
CASRDKGWSTDTQYF